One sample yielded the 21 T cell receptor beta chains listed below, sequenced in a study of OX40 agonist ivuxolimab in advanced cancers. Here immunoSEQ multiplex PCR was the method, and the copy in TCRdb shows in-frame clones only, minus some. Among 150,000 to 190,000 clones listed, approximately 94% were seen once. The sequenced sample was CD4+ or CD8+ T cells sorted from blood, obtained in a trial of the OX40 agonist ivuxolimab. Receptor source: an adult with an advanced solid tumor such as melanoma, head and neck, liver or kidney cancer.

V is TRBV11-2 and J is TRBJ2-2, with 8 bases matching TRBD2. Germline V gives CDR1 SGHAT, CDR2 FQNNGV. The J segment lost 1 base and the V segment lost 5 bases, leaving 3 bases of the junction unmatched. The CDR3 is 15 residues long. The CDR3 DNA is TGTGCCAGCAGCAATAGCGGGATGAACACCGGGGAGCTGTTTTTT. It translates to CASSNSGMNTGELFF.

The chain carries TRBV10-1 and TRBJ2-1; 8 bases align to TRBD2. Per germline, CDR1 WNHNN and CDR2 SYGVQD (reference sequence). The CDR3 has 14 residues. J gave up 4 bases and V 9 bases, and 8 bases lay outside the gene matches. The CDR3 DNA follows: TGCGCCAGGATAGCGGGGAGGCTTTACAATGAGCAGTTCTTC. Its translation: CARIAGRLYNEQFF.

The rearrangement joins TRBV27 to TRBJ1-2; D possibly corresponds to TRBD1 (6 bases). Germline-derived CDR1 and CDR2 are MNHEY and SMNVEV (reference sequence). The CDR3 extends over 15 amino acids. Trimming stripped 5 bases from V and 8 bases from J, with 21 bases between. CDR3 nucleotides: TGTGCCAGCAGTCCGGGAGGGGGGGGCCGGGGCGGCTACACCTTC. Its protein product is CASSPGGGGRGGYTF.

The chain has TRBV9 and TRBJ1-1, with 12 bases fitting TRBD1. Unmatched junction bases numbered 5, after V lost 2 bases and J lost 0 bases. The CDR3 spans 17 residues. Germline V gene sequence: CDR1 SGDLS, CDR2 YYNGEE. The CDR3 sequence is CASSVGTGGGVNTEAFF. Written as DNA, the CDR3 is TGTGCCAGCAGCGTTGGGACAGGGGGCGGGGTGAACACTGAAGCTTTCTTT. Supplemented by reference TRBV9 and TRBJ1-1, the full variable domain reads DSGVTQTPKHLITATGQRVTLRCSPRSGDLSVYWYQQSLDQGLQFLIQYYNGEERAKGNILERFSAQQFPDLHSELNLSSLELGDSALYFCASSVGTGGGVNTEAFFGQGTRLTVV.

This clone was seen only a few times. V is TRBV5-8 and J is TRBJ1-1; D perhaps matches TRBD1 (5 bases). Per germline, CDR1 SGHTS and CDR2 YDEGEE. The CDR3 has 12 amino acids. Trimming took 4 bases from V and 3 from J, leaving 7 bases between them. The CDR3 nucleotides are TGTGCCAGCAGCCACAGGTACACTGAAGCTTTCTTT. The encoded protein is CASSHRYTEAFF.

The CDR3: CASRRGAGYEQYF. DNA for the CDR3: TGTGCCAGTCGTAGGGGGGCGGGCTACGAGCAGTACTTC. This rearrangement joins TRBV11-2 to TRBJ2-7, with D perhaps matching TRBD1 or TRBD2 (6 bases each). The germline V gene encodes CDR1 SGHAT and CDR2 FQNNGV. CDR3 length: 13 amino acids. The V end was cut by 9 bases, the J end by 3 bases, with 15 bases between.

Here the CDR3 reads CASRGLTIYNEQFF. The CDR3 region has the DNA TGTGCCAGCAGGGGACTGACAATCTACAATGAGCAGTTCTTC. The chain links TRBV27 to TRBJ2-1; D possibly corresponds to TRBD2 (6 bases). Trimming took 6 bases from V and 3 from J, leaving 12 bases between them. CDR1 and CDR2 from the germline V gene are MNHEY and SMNVEV (reference sequence). CDR3 length: 14 amino acids.

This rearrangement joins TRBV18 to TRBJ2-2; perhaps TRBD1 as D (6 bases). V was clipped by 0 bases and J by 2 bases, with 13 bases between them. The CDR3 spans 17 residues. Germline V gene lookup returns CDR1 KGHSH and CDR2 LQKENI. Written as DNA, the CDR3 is TGTGCCAGCTCACCACCCCGCCCAGGGGCAAACACCGGGGAGCTGTTTTTT. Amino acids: CASSPPRPGANTGELFF.

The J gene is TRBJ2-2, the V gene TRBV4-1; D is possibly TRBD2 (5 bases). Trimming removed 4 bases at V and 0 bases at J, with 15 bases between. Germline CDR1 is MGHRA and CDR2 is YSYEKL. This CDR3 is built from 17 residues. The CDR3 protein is CASSPSDWETNTGELFF. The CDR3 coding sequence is TGCGCCAGCAGCCCCTCGGACTGGGAAACGAACACCGGGGAGCTGTTTTTT.

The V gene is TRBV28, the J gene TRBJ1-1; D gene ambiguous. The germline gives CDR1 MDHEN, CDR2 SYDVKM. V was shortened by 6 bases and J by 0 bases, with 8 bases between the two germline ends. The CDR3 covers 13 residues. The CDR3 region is CASRDSMNTEAFF. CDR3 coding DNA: TGTGCCAGCAGGGATTCTATGAACACTGAAGCTTTCTTT. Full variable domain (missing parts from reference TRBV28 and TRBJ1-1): DVKVTQSSRYLVKRTGEKVFLECVQDMDHENMFWYRQDPGLGLRLIYFSYDVKMKEKGDIPEGYSVSREKKERFSLILESASTNQTSMYLCASRDSMNTEAFFGQGTRLTVV.

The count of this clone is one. CDR3: CASSFSLGDQPQHF. CDR3 coding DNA: TGTGCCAGCAGCTTCTCGTTGGGGGATCAGCCCCAGCATTTT. The V call is TRBV7-2, the J call TRBJ1-5; maybe TRBD1 (5 bases). Germline V gene sequence: CDR1 SGHTA, CDR2 FQGNSA. The CDR3 runs 14 residues. Deletions cut 3 bases from V and 5 bases from J, with 11 bases between. The entire variable domain, with the rest obtained from reference TRBV7-2 and TRBJ1-5, is as follows: GAGVSQSPSNKVTEKGKDVELRCDPISGHTALYWYRQSLGQGLEFLIYFQGNSAPDKSGLPSDRFSAERTGGSVSTLTIQRTQQEDSAVYLCASSFSLGDQPQHFGDGTRLSIL.

The CDR3 is CAISESGATNTGELFF. In nucleotides, the CDR3 is TGTGCCATCAGTGAGTCGGGAGCTACGAACACCGGGGAGCTGTTTTTT. This chain connects TRBV10-3 to TRBJ2-2, with D possibly being TRBD2 (5 bases). Germline lookup yields CDR1 ENHRY and CDR2 SYGVKD. Deletions cut 0 bases from V and 0 bases from J, with 8 bases between. The CDR3 extends over 16 amino acids.

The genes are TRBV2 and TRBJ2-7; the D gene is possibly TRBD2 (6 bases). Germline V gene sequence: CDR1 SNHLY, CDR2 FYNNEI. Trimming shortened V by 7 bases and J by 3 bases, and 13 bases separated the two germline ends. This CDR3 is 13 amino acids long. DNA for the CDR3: TGTGCCAGCACTAGCCCCGGGGGCTACGAGCAGTACTTC. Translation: CASTSPGGYEQYF.

The CDR3 sequence: CAISESIEQPQHF. The CDR3 region has the DNA TGTGCCATCAGTGAGTCGATTGAGCAGCCCCAGCATTTT. The chain couples TRBV10-3 to TRBJ1-5; D remains ambiguous. The V end lost 0 bases, the J end lost 7 bases, and 7 bases lay between the germline ends. CDR1 ENHRY and CDR2 SYGVKD come from the germline V gene. The CDR3 contains 13 residues.

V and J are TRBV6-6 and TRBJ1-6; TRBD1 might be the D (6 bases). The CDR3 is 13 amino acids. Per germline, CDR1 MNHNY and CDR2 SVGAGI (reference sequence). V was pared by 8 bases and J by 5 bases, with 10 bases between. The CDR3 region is CASDRQDNSPLHF. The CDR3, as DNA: TGTGCCAGCGATCGACAGGATAATTCACCCCTCCACTTT.

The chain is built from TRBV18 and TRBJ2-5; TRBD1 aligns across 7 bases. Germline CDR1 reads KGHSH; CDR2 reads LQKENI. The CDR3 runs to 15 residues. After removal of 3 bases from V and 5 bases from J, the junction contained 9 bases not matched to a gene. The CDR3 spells CASSPSGGPQETQYF. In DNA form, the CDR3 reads TGTGCCAGCTCACCCTCAGGGGGACCTCAGGAGACCCAGTACTTC.

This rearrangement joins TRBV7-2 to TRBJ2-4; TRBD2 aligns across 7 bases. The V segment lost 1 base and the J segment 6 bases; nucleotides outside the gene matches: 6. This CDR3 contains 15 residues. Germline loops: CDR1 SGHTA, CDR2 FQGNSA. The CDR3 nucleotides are TGTGCCAGCAGCTTAGACAGGTGGGGGGGAAACATTCAGTACTTC. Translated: CASSLDRWGGNIQYF.

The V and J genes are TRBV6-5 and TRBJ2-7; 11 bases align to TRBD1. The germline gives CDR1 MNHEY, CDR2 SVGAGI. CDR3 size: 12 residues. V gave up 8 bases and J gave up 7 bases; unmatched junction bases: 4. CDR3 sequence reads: CASGQGAREQYF. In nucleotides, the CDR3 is TGTGCCAGCGGACAGGGGGCGAGAGAGCAGTACTTC.

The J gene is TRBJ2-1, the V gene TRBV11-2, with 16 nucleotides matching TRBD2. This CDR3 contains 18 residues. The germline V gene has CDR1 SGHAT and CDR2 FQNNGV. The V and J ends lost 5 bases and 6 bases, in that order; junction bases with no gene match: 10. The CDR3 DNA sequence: TGTGCCAGCAGCCAGCCGGGACTAGCGGGAGGGCCGATCAATGAGCAGTTCTTC. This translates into CASSQPGLAGGPINEQFF.

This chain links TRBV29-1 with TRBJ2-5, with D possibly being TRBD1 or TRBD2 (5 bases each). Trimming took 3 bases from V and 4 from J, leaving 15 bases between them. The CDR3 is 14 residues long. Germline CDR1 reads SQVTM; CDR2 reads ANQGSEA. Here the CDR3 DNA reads TGCAGCGTTGAGGTCAGGGCGGCGGGAGAGACCCAGTACTTC. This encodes CSVEVRAAGETQYF.

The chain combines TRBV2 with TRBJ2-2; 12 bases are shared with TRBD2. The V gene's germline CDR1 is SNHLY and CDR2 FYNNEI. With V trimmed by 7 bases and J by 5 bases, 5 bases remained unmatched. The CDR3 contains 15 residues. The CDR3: CASKTSGGPTGELFF. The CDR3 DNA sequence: TGTGCCAGCAAGACTAGCGGGGGCCCTACCGGGGAGCTGTTTTTT.